This TCR beta chain is drawn from a study of T cell responses to AZD1222 COVID-19 vaccine. The protocol was immunoSEQ multiplex PCR, while the TCRdb copy is restricted to in-frame clones and leaves out a portion. The sample lists over 150,000 clones, over 80% occurring once. The germline CDR1 and CDR2 sequences are SQVTM and ANQGSEA. The CDR3 is 13 residues long. The V and J ends lost 5 bases and 5 bases, in that order; junction bases with no gene match: 4. The chain uses TRBV29-1 and TRBJ2-2; TRBD1 agrees at 8 bases. This TCR derives from an adult in good health. Sequencing used peripheral blood, obtained on day 0 of AZD1222 vaccination. CDR3 DNA: TGCAGCGTTAGCCGGACAGGGACCGGGGAGCTGTTTTTT. It translates to CSVSRTGTGELFF.